The present entry profiles one TCR beta chain with its context. The data originate from a study of blood T cell repertoires in COVID-19. The wider study: Whether acute or convalescent, the COVID-19 samples came from the United States, Italy and Spain. In each case, the material was cDNA or gDNA derived from T cells, B-cell-depleted T cells, or PBMCs.

Authors' processing steps: Estimation of nucleated cell counts was performed using reference gene primer amplification. This table comes from immunoSEQ multiplex PCR, and its TCRdb copy is limited to in-frame clones, with some not included. V and J calls and clone size follow that table, whereas D and trimming were derived from the DNA. The sample contains about 290,000 clones, roughly 90% of which appear only once. Input material: peripheral blood. The receptor's source is a woman younger than 45 with active or convalescent COVID-19.

CDR3 protein: CASSSGTSGTYEQYF. In nucleotides, the CDR3 is TGCGCCAGCAGCTCCGGGACTAGCGGGACTTACGAGCAGTACTTC. The chain joins TRBV5-1 to TRBJ2-7, with 13 bases fitting TRBD2. The CDR3 runs to 15 residues. The junction had 4 bases not matched to a gene; V was cut back by 3 bases and J by 4 bases. Germline V gives CDR1 SGHRS, CDR2 YFSETQ.